The T cell receptor (beta chain) described here comes from a study of T cell responses to AZD1222 COVID-19 vaccine. Findings and limits, study-wide: After two AZD1222 doses, spike-specific TCR breadth and depth rose versus day 0. A reported finding is that nearly half of spike-specific TCRs target unmutated variant regions. White British people made up most donors, females outnumbered males, and clonal diversity was possibly underestimated.

Regarding this clone: The target antigen is unknown.

Germline values: CDR1 ENHRY, CDR2 SYGVKD. The J segment lost 3 bases and the V segment lost 5 bases, leaving 11 bases of the junction unmatched. CDR3 length: 16 residues. Sequenced by immunoSEQ multiplex PCR; TCRdb stores in-frame clones only, minus some. The sample lists just over 90,000 clones; approximately 90% were seen once. The rearrangement joins TRBV10-3 to TRBJ2-5, with TRBD1 matching over 8 bases. This specimen was peripheral blood, taken 28 days after the second AZD1222 dose. This clonotype was obtained from an adult who received the AZD1222 COVID-19 vaccine. CDR3 protein: CAISLEGPDREETQYF. CDR3 nucleotide sequence: TGTGCCATCAGTCTCGAAGGCCCGGACAGGGAAGAGACCCAGTACTTC.